This section outlines one TCR beta chain sequence together with its context. This receptor's antigen is unknown. Base qualities are not recorded, but no much larger clone differs from it by a single base. The library was built by means of PCR. Sequencer: Illumina HiSeq 2500. To reduce PCR and sequencing biases, unique molecular identifiers were built into the TCR beta cDNA libraries. About 500,000 cDNA molecules were obtained for every 1 to 10 million input T cells, so each molecule roughly corresponded to one T cell. Patient libraries were prepared and sequenced with the same protocol used for the earlier healthy control dataset. Within a given batch, samples were prepared together, multiplexed and sequenced on the same HiSeq lane. In the source study's methods: Raw barcoded reads were processed with MIGEC, and single-read molecular identifier groups were discarded before consensus assembly and CDR3 extraction. VDJtools was used for post-analysis of the clonotype tables, and diversity was normalized by down-sampling every dataset to the size of the smallest sample. In repertoire overlap clustering, CDR3 amino acid sequences, but not nucleotide sequences, were matched to correct batch-related cross-sample contamination. TCRdb reran the public reads through fastp at Q25 and MiXCR, keeping productive beta chains. Duplicate CDR3 protein sequences are folded into a single record with the most common DNA and genes. It is TCRdb's table, rather than the study itself, that gives the V and J calls and clone size. For this sample the table gives fewer than 850,000 distinct CDR3 sequences, of which 30% were detected only once. Together, the top ten hold 0.56% of the sample.

These data come from a study of post-analysis software for immune sequencing data (dated by TCRdb to the mid-2010s). A note on the overall study: Disease courses on record covered relapsing-remitting, secondary progressive and progressive-relapsing multiple sclerosis, though some patients had no subtype annotation. The patient repertoires were compared against approximately eleven previously published healthy control repertoires obtained from donors aged roughly 6 to 28 years. A subset of samples was prepared in parallel using single-end sample barcoding, then pooled and co-amplified after Illumina adapter ligation.

To demonstrate the VDJtools post-analysis software, the study profiled TCR beta repertoires from the peripheral blood of about 13 young patients with multiple sclerosis. The multiple sclerosis patients were children and adolescents ranging in age from roughly 6 to 15 years. The CDR3 covers 15 residues, taking in both the cysteine and the phenylalanine. The only DNA kept is the CDR3, 45 bases in frame from the first base. Looking up the germline V gene (reference sequence) yields CDR1 DFQATT and CDR2 SNEGSKA. V sheds 5 bases and J sheds 8 bases, leaving 19 bases between their ends. The paper's findings and limits, for the study overall: Multiple sclerosis patients had significantly lower normalized Chao1 diversity than controls, a result that suggests substantial peripheral T-cell clonal expansion. Four or five TRBV segments, including TRBV5-6, TRBV5-1 and TRBV20-1, were significantly more frequent in patients than controls. The multiple sclerosis patient group was slightly younger than the control group. Direct clustering with F measure showed strong co-clustering of samples prepared in the same batch, prompting a batch-effect correction.

The sample comprised blood. The sequence came from a girl aged 10 to 17 with multiple sclerosis. The sequence is built from TRBV20-1 and TRBJ1-6; the D gene is perhaps TRBD1, on 5 matching bases. Here the CDR3 is given as CSAGGDEPGHSPLHF. The DNA is as follows: TGCAGTGCTGGCGGGGACGAACCGGGGCATTCACCCCTCCACTTT.